This T cell receptor (beta chain) appears in the sequencing data of a study of T cell responses to AZD1222 COVID-19 vaccine. V was shortened by 5 bases and J by 4 bases, with 9 bases between the two germline ends. The CDR3 extends over 13 amino acids. Looked up from germline, CDR1 is SNHLY and CDR2 is FYNNEI. As concerns this clone: Its target is unknown.

The study, taken as a whole, reports: Most donors were white British, females outnumbered males, and clonal diversity was possibly underestimated. Baseline serology detected seropositivity in only six AZD1222 recipients. Dominant CD4 TCR responses targeted spike regions 160-218 and 743-854.

Assay used: immunoSEQ multiplex PCR; TCRdb lists only in-frame clones, some missing. Among under 150,000 clones, 80% to 90% were seen once, and the ten largest hold approximately 4%. The specimen was peripheral blood, collected on day 0 of MenACWY control vaccination. The origin of this receptor is an adult in good health. V and J are TRBV2 and TRBJ2-1; D call uncertain. This CDR3 reads CASSLDKYNEQFF. The CDR3 coding sequence is TGTGCCAGCAGTCTAGACAAGTACAATGAGCAGTTCTTC.